This T cell receptor beta chain was recorded in a study of graft-versus-host responses after intestinal transplantation (dated by TCRdb to the early 2020s). At the level of the whole study: Recipients received multivisceral, liver-intestinal, or isolated intestinal transplants. All recipients received anti-thymocyte globulin induction followed by maintenance tacrolimus and steroids for approximately 3 years. Of the approximately 25 intestinal transplant recipients enrolled in the cohort, one of whom was a retransplant, a few patients without pretransplant specimens were excluded. After intestinal transplantation, graft-versus-host and host-versus-graft alloreactive T cell clones in the graft, circulation and bone marrow were tracked using bulk TCR-beta CDR3 sequencing. Alloreactive clones were identified by sequencing pre-transplant mixed lymphocyte reaction products and comparing them with unstimulated pre-transplant donor and recipient T cells. Rather than being sequenced by the commercial service, samples from a few later patients were sequenced in-house on an Illumina MiSeq and processed with MiXCR. Donor T cell macrochimerism was defined as a peak of at least 4% donor T cells among recipient peripheral blood mononuclear cells. Study-level results and caveats: Early after transplant, peak levels of circulating GvH clones were found to be associated with declines in HvG clones. The relatively low number and heterogeneity of intestinal transplant patients limited the conclusions. Patients with donor T cell macrochimerism had high GvH to HvG T cell clonal ratios in their allografts. GvH clones were found in recipient bone marrow, and some of the GvH clones appeared earlier in ileal mucosa or blood, which is consistent with an intestinal mucosal origin.

This clone has only one observation. What this receptor recognizes is not known. The sample holds no much larger clone one base away, and base qualities are not on file. Libraries were made using the immunoSEQ multiplex PCR assay. For most patients, genomic DNA was isolated using the Qiagen DNeasy Blood and Tissue Kit and was shipped frozen to Adaptive Biotechnologies for TCR sequencing. For most patients, high-throughput TCR-beta CDR3 sequencing of genomic DNA was performed by Adaptive Biotechnologies. The source study handled its data this way. TCR sequencing data for some 19 patients were retrieved from Adaptive's ImmunoSEQ software; three other patients were processed with MiXCR and VDJtools. To correct CD4 versus CD8 sorting errors, sequences present in both subsets at a frequency ratio below 5:1 were removed. CDR3 nucleotide sequences shared by donor and recipient were removed because the origin of these sequences could not be assigned. At least 2-fold expansion over unstimulated cells and a minimum CFSE-low frequency of 0.002% (template counts) or 0.001% (read counts) were required for clones to be classified as alloreactive. A clone was considered mappable if detected in the sequenced pre-transplant spleen, lymph node, or MLR CFSE-low populations of the donor or recipient. Cumulative frequency of alloreactive clones was calculated as a percentage of all sequences weighted by copy number. The clones in this table, taken by TCRdb from immuneACCESS, are in-frame only. Not every clone is retained; where verified, under half of the shortfall comes from an unresolved V gene, and the cause of the rest is unknown. V and J calls and clone size are those listed in that table; D and trimming were worked out from the DNA. Within this sample are 80,000 to 100,000 clones, with 91% of them counted one time only. 0.15% to 0.2% of the sample is in the top ten clones.

The time point label here, explained by the study, means: cells obtained before transplantation from donor or recipient. CD3+CD4+ and CD3+CD8+ populations were FACS-sorted from unstimulated pre-transplant donor and recipient cells taken from spleen or lymph nodes. CDR3 length: 16 amino acids, cysteine to phenylalanine. Just CDR3 DNA is preserved here, 48 bases in frame from base 1. As encoded in the germline V gene, CDR1 is LGHNA while CDR2 is YNFKEQ. V lost 4 bases and J lost 8 bases; the stretch between them is 22 bases long. The sequence was collected from a human donor who was the organ donor for an intestinal transplant. The V gene is TRBV4-2 and the J gene is TRBJ2-3, and possibly TRBD2, on 6 matching bases. The specimen was unstimulated CD4+ T cells sorted from spleen or lymph node cells, collected before transplant. The DNA sequence is given as TGTGCCAGCAGCCCCGCCTGGGCGTCGGGGGTGCGTACGCAGTATTTT. Translated, this gives CASSPAWASGVRTQYF.